The 16 T cell receptor beta chains given below trace back to one sample, sequenced in a study of blood T cell repertoires in COVID-19. Libraries were prepared by immunoSEQ multiplex PCR; TCRdb keeps only in-frame clonotypes and omits some of them. The sample lists fewer than 350,000 clones; roughly 85% were seen once. Specimen: PBMCs or T cells enriched from blood (not recorded which). The source is a middle-aged woman with acute COVID-19.

This clone occurred once. CDR3 region: CASSFGAGNTIYF. CDR3 in DNA: TGCGCCAGCAGCTTCGGGGCTGGAAACACCATATATTTT. The V and J genes are TRBV5-1 and TRBJ1-3, with D unclear. This CDR3 has 13 amino acids. V lost 2 bases, J lost 2 bases, and 5 bases lay in between. Germline V gene data show CDR1 as SGHRS and CDR2 as YFSETQ.

In its sample, this clone was seen a few times. This sequence joins TRBV5-1 and TRBJ2-5; D unclear. Germline lookup yields CDR1 SGHRS and CDR2 YFSETQ. The CDR3 is 11 residues long. Trimming took 7 bases from V and 4 from J, leaving 8 bases between them. CDR3 nucleotides: TGCGCCAGCCGGGTTGGAGAGACCCAGTACTTC. Translating it yields CASRVGETQYF.

The chain uses TRBV7-2 and TRBJ2-2; the D gene is possibly TRBD2 (5 bases). The CDR3 extends over 19 amino acids. Germline V gene lookup returns CDR1 SGHTA and CDR2 FQGNSA. Between the trimmed V and J ends, which lost 2 bases and 0 bases, there was a span of 19 bases. CDR3 amino acids: CASSLLARGLRANTGELFF. In nucleotides, the CDR3 is TGTGCCAGCAGCTTATTAGCTAGAGGACTTAGAGCGAACACCGGGGAGCTGTTTTTT.

V is TRBV6-2 or TRBV6-3 and J is TRBJ1-5, with 8 bases fitting TRBD1. V trimming: 2 bases; J trimming: 3 bases; junction bases outside the gene matches: 15. The CDR3 runs 19 residues. The germline V gene has CDR1 MNHEY and CDR2 SVGEGT. CDR3 DNA: TGTGCCAGCAGTTACCCCCGACGACCGGACAGGGCGGCCAATCAGCCCCAGCATTTT. Amino acids: CASSYPRRPDRAANQPQHF.

This chain connects TRBV27 to TRBJ2-1; 8 bases are shared with TRBD2. Germline V lookup: CDR1 MNHEY, CDR2 SMNVEV (reference sequence). V lost 7 bases and J lost 0; bases outside the gene matches: 8. The CDR3 is 16 residues long. DNA for the CDR3: TGTGCCAGCACCCTACAGGCGGGAGGCTCCTACAATGAGCAGTTCTTC. Encoded protein: CASTLQAGGSYNEQFF.

The genes are TRBV11-2 and TRBJ2-1; weak D call: TRBD1 (6 bases). V was clipped by 2 bases and J by 6 bases, with 17 bases between them. CDR1 is SGHAT and CDR2 is FQNNGV in the germline V gene. The CDR3 sequence is 16 residues long. The chain's CDR3 is CASSLRLGQKTNEQFF. The CDR3 DNA reads TGTGCCAGCAGCTTAAGGCTTGGACAGAAGACCAATGAGCAGTTCTTC.

V and J are TRBV7-9 and TRBJ2-1; 11 bases align to TRBD2. The CDR3 extends over 17 amino acids. From germline, CDR1 is SEHNR and CDR2 FQNEAQ (reference sequence). J gave up 8 bases and V 6 bases, and 15 bases lay outside the gene matches. The CDR3 nucleotides read TGTGCCAGCAGTTCGGGTCTACTAGCGGGAGAATGGGATGAGCAGTTCTTC. Amino acid sequence: CASSSGLLAGEWDEQFF.

J is TRBJ1-4 and V is TRBV10-1; D gene unclear. V was shortened by 6 bases and J by 6 bases, with 14 bases between the two germline ends. CDR1 is WNHNN and CDR2 is SYGVQD in the germline V gene (reference sequence). This CDR3 is built from 14 residues. The CDR3 DNA follows: TGCGCCAGCAGCCGCCGTCTTACTGATGAAAAACTGTTTTTT. It yields the protein CASSRRLTDEKLFF.

The genes are TRBV29-1 and TRBJ1-2; D unclear. Trimming cost V 3 bases and J 8 bases, with 4 bases left between them. In germline, CDR1 is SQVTM, CDR2 ANQGSEA. The CDR3 spans 9 residues. CDR3 nucleotide sequence: TGCAGCGTTGATCAAGGCTACACCTTC. Amino acid sequence: CSVDQGYTF.

This rearrangement joins TRBV7-2 to TRBJ1-5; TRBD1 agrees at 7 bases. This CDR3 has 17 amino acids. The germline CDR1 and CDR2 sequences are SGHTA and FQGNSA. The junction had 10 bases not matched to a gene; V was cut back by 5 bases and J by 0 bases. The CDR3 loop reads CASSVDRTGYSNQPQHF. Written as DNA, the CDR3 is TGTGCCAGCAGCGTCGATCGGACAGGATATAGCAATCAGCCCCAGCATTTT.

This chain links TRBV11-3 with TRBJ1-6; TRBD1 is a possible D gene (6 bases). Deletions cut 0 bases from V and 8 bases from J, with 17 bases between. The germline V gene has CDR1 SGHNT and CDR2 YENEEA. The CDR3 is 17 amino acids. The CDR3 here is CASSLDGNQGIDSPLHF. In DNA form, the CDR3 reads TGTGCCAGCAGCTTAGACGGGAACCAGGGGATTGATTCACCCCTCCACTTT. Drawing the rest from reference TRBV11-3 and TRBJ1-6, the complete variable domain is EAGVVQSPRYKIIEKKQPVAFWCNPISGHNTLYWYLQNLGQGPELLIRYENEEAVDDSQLPKDRFSAERLKGVDSTLKIQPAELGDSAVYLCASSLDGNQGIDSPLHFGNGTRLTVT.

The chain has TRBV7-9 and TRBJ2-5, with TRBD2 matching over 7 bases. CDR3 length: 14 residues. V lost 5 bases, J lost 5 bases, and 8 bases stayed unmatched. Germline V gene sequence: CDR1 SEHNR, CDR2 FQNEAQ (reference sequence). CDR3 DNA sequence: TGTGCCAGCAGCCCTTGGACTAGTATGGAGACCCAGTACTTC. It codes for CASSPWTSMETQYF.

This sequence joins TRBV10-3 and TRBJ1-2; 7 nucleotides line up with TRBD1. The ends lost 0 bases at V and 1 base at J; junction bases unmatched: 5. This CDR3 contains 16 residues. Germline assignment: CDR1 ENHRY and CDR2 SYGVKD. DNA for the CDR3: TGTGCCATCAGTGAGTCGTTAGGGGGCCATAACTATGGCTACACCTTC. It codes for CAISESLGGHNYGYTF.

In its sample, this clone was seen a few times. V usage is TRBV10-3 and J usage is TRBJ2-6; possible D gene TRBD2, 5 bases. This CDR3 region has 15 residues. Trimming took off 8 bases at V and 1 base at J, with 12 bases between the two ends. The germline gives CDR1 ENHRY, CDR2 SYGVKD. The CDR3 protein is CAIASPASGANVLTF. The CDR3 DNA is TGTGCCATCGCTAGCCCCGCATCTGGGGCCAACGTCCTGACTTTC.

The chain joins TRBV14 to TRBJ2-3; D may be TRBD1 (6 bases). CDR1 is SGHDN and CDR2 is FVKESK in the germline V gene. The CDR3 totals 13 residues. The germline V and J ends were trimmed by 0 bases and 9 bases, with 10 bases remaining between them. The CDR3 sequence is CASSQDQGWTQYF. For the CDR3, the DNA is TGTGCCAGCAGCCAAGATCAGGGGTGGACGCAGTATTTT.

The chain carries TRBV6-2 or TRBV6-3 and TRBJ2-7, with a weak D call TRBD1 (7 bases). The CDR3 extends over 16 amino acids. The germline V gene encodes CDR1 MNHEY and CDR2 SVGEGT. V shed 0 bases and J shed 2 bases, with 14 bases lying between them. The CDR3 sequence: CASSYSDREVAYEQYF. CDR3 in DNA: TGTGCCAGCAGTTACTCCGACAGGGAGGTGGCCTACGAGCAGTACTTC.